This TCR beta chain was found in a study of long-term antiretroviral therapy in people with HIV. Comment on this clone: Its antigen is as yet unknown.

Survey level was the resolution at which the v3.0 immunoSEQ assay ran. The table came from immunoSEQ multiplex PCR; TCRdb's copy has only in-frame clones and leaves some out. The sample holds 25,000 to 35,000 clones, 85% to 90% seen once. Notes on the study in general: Post-ART diversity increased but stayed below transplant donor controls. Information on adherence, resistance and therapy changes was unavailable. Clones expanded before ART dominated the repertoire at all time points.

Each sample contained 1-10 million cryopreserved PBMC, thawed before DNA extraction. This TCR was sampled from a woman between 18 and 29 years old with HIV. The sequencing used unsorted PBMCs, collected 1.8 years after starting antiretroviral therapy.

The DNA of the CDR3 is TGTGCCAGCAGTTTTGGTGGGGCCAGGAAACACGTTACTAGCACAGATACGCAGTATTTT. Translated: CASSFGGARKHVTSTDTQYF. The chain links TRBV27 to TRBJ2-3; possible D gene TRBD1, 5 bases. V was pared by 3 bases and J by 0 bases, with 25 bases between. The CDR3 covers 20 residues. In germline, CDR1 is MNHEY, CDR2 SMNVEV (reference sequence).